The clone carrying this T cell receptor (beta chain) was counted between two and nine times. No antigen is known for it. Clones were sequenced by immunoSEQ multiplex PCR, and TCRdb holds only the in-frame ones, with some missing. This table holds about 28,000 clones, around four fifths found once. This CDR3 has 17 amino acids. Germline values: CDR1 SGHKS, CDR2 YYEKEE (reference sequence). Germline trimming cut 0 bases from V and 3 bases from J; bases unmatched to any gene: 10. The data are from a study of OX40 agonist ivuxolimab in advanced cancers. Looking at the study overall: Therapy given before enrollment (anti-PD-1, anti-PD-L1 or anti-CTLA-4) was allowed, and around 40% had some. Whole-study results and caveats: CD4+ and CD8+ T cells in blood underwent clonal expansion by week 6 at 0.1 to 3.0 mg/kg. CD4+ T cells averaged fewer expanded clones than CD8+ T cells.

This chain connects TRBV5-5 to TRBJ2-7; the match to TRBD1 covers 9 bases. The source material was CD4+ or CD8+ T cells sorted from blood, sampled in a trial of the OX40 agonist ivuxolimab. This clonotype was sampled from an adult with an advanced solid tumor such as melanoma, head and neck, liver or kidney cancer. DNA of the CDR3: TGTGCCAGCAGCTTGGAGGGACAGGGTTTGGCGAACTACGAGCAGTACTTC. Amino acids: CASSLEGQGLANYEQYF.